This T cell receptor beta chain was identified during a study of blood T cell repertoires in COVID-19. The wider study: Spain, Italy and the United States supplied samples that represented acute and convalescent COVID-19.

The V gene's germline CDR1 is SGHTA and CDR2 FQGNSA. The V end lost 5 bases, the J end lost 1 base, and 11 bases lay between the germline ends. The CDR3 extends over 14 amino acids. In the original processing: Amplified reference gene primers provided the basis for estimating nucleated cell counts. Libraries were prepared by immunoSEQ multiplex PCR; TCRdb keeps only in-frame clonotypes and omits some of them. V and J calls plus clone size are reproduced from that table; the DNA served to infer D and trimming. The sample has a few hundred thousand clones; about nine tenths are singletons. Sequencing was carried out using peripheral blood. The rearrangement links TRBV7-2 to TRBJ1-2; D unresolved. This TCR was recovered from a woman aged 25 to 45 with active or convalescent COVID-19. The CDR3 protein is CASSPRTNNYGYTF. The DNA for the CDR3 is TGTGCCAGCAGCCCCCGGACTAATAACTATGGCTACACCTTC.